This TCR beta chain is from a study of T cell responses to AZD1222 COVID-19 vaccine. Study-level findings and limits: Donors in the cohort were predominantly white British and more often female, and clonal diversity was possibly underestimated. Vaccine-associated CD4 TCRs ranged over spike, dominating at 160-218 and 743-854.

The data were produced by immunoSEQ multiplex PCR, yet TCRdb's version contains in-frame clones alone and is incomplete. The table records 83,000 or so clones, 85% to 90% of them present only once. CDR1 and CDR2 (germline): DFQATT, SNEGSKA (reference sequence). The CDR3 spans 11 residues. Trimming cost V 2 bases and J 7 bases, with 9 bases left between them. A remark on this clone: Its antigen remains unidentified.

This sample comprised peripheral blood, obtained on day 0 of MenACWY control vaccination. The gene calls are TRBV20-1 and TRBJ2-7; D is unclear. The TCR originated in an adult in good health. Here the CDR3 DNA reads TGCAGTGCTAGAAAAGTCGATGAGCAGTACTTC. This translates into CSARKVDEQYF.